This record looks at one T cell receptor (beta chain) sequence and its context. The record originates from a study of blood T cell repertoires in COVID-19. Germline CDR1 LGHNT, CDR2 FRNRAP. Trimming shortened V by 7 bases and J by 0 bases, and 7 bases separated the two germline ends. The CDR3 extends over 13 amino acids. Sequenced by immunoSEQ multiplex PCR; TCRdb stores in-frame clones only, minus some. The sample shows 280,000 or so clones, over 75% of them seen only once. Sequencing used peripheral blood. The clonotype originates from a human donor in a cohort sampled during active COVID-19. The chain couples TRBV12-5 to TRBJ1-3; D unresolved. Here the CDR3 reads CASVQFSGNTIYF. CDR3 DNA sequence: TGTGCTAGTGTCCAATTCTCTGGAAACACCATATATTTT.